This is a list of T cell receptor beta chains from one sample in a study of blood T cell repertoires in COVID-19. Sequenced by immunoSEQ multiplex PCR; TCRdb stores in-frame clones only, minus some. The table records roughly 200,000 clones, about 88% of them present only once. The sequenced sample consisted of peripheral blood. The receptor source for this set is a middle-aged woman who had recovered from COVID-19. Both conserved end residues are part of each CDR3. The order of the fields is J gene, V gene, D gene, clone size, CDR3 DNA, CDR3 protein. A D gene is named only where the DNA matches it firmly. Size tells how often a clone was seen (once, few, many) or the class of an expanded clone, and some rows leave it out.

j_gene: TRBJ1-5; v_gene: TRBV7-6; d_gene: TRBD1; abundance: .; CDR3nt: TGTGCCAGCAGCTTAGGGCCGACAGGGGGCTCCATTAGCAATCAGCCCCAGCATTTT; CDR3aa: CASSLGPTGGSISNQPQHF
j_gene: TRBJ1-5; v_gene: TRBV7-9; d_gene: TRBD1; abundance: .; CDR3nt: TGTGCCAGCAGCCCTGGGACAGCCAATCAGCCCCAGCATTTT; CDR3aa: CASSPGTANQPQHF
j_gene: TRBJ2-7; v_gene: TRBV14; d_gene: .; abundance: .; CDR3nt: TGTGCCAGCAGCCAAGATCAGTCGCGGACAGTGAGCTACGAGCAGTACTTC; CDR3aa: CASSQDQSRTVSYEQYF
j_gene: TRBJ2-2; v_gene: TRBV19; d_gene: TRBD2; abundance: .; CDR3nt: TGTGCCAGTAGTATTAGCGGGACACTCGCCCCCGGGGAGCTGTTTTTT; CDR3aa: CASSISGTLAPGELFF
j_gene: TRBJ1-2; v_gene: TRBV5-1; d_gene: .; abundance: .; CDR3nt: TGCGCCAGCAGCTTTCAGGGATTCGAAAACTATGGCTACACCTTC; CDR3aa: CASSFQGFENYGYTF
j_gene: TRBJ1-6; v_gene: TRBV2; d_gene: .; abundance: .; CDR3nt: TGTGCCAGCAGTGATCTTGGGACACCGAATTCACCCCTCCACTTT; CDR3aa: CASSDLGTPNSPLHF
j_gene: TRBJ1-2; v_gene: TRBV28; d_gene: .; abundance: once; CDR3nt: TGTGCCAGCAGTCCCGGGGTGGACTATGGCTACACCTTC; CDR3aa: CASSPGVDYGYTF
j_gene: TRBJ2-1; v_gene: TRBV6-5; d_gene: TRBD2; abundance: .; CDR3nt: TGTGCCAGCAGGGGACTAGCGGGAGGGTACAATGAGCAGTTCTTC; CDR3aa: CASRGLAGGYNEQFF
j_gene: TRBJ2-7; v_gene: TRBV10-3; d_gene: .; abundance: .; CDR3nt: TGTGCCATCAGTGAGTCGGGGGGAGGATACGAGCAGTACTTC; CDR3aa: CAISESGGGYEQYF
j_gene: TRBJ2-3; v_gene: TRBV6-5; d_gene: .; abundance: .; CDR3nt: TGTGCCAGCAGTTACTCGAGGGTTACAGATACGCAGTATTTT; CDR3aa: CASSYSRVTDTQYF
j_gene: TRBJ2-7; v_gene: TRBV6-5; d_gene: TRBD1; abundance: .; CDR3nt: TGTGCCAGCAGTTACTATGAGGGGGACAGGGGAGCCGAGCAGTACTTC; CDR3aa: CASSYYEGDRGAEQYF
j_gene: TRBJ2-1; v_gene: TRBV11-3; d_gene: TRBD2; abundance: .; CDR3nt: TGTGCCAGCAGCCTAGCGGGAGGGACCTACAATGAGCAGTTCTTC; CDR3aa: CASSLAGGTYNEQFF
j_gene: TRBJ2-5; v_gene: TRBV13; d_gene: .; abundance: .; CDR3nt: TGTGCCAGCAGCGCACAGGGTGTCTCAAAGACCCAGTACTTC; CDR3aa: CASSAQGVSKTQYF
j_gene: TRBJ2-3; v_gene: TRBV4-1; d_gene: .; abundance: .; CDR3nt: TGCGCCAGCAGCCATCATGCACGGACAGAAGATAGGCCAGATACGCAGTATTTT; CDR3aa: CASSHHARTEDRPDTQYF
j_gene: TRBJ2-7; v_gene: TRBV6-1; d_gene: TRBD2; abundance: .; CDR3nt: TGTGCCAGCAGTGGTGCACAGGTACCAGGGGGGACTAGCAGTTTGTACGAGCAGTACTTC; CDR3aa: CASSGAQVPGGTSSLYEQYF
j_gene: TRBJ1-2; v_gene: TRBV27; d_gene: TRBD1; abundance: once; CDR3nt: TGTGCCAGCAGTCCCTCGGGCAGGGGGCTCTCTGGCTACACCTTC; CDR3aa: CASSPSGRGLSGYTF
j_gene: TRBJ1-6; v_gene: TRBV5-4; d_gene: .; abundance: .; CDR3nt: TGTGCCAGCAGCTTGGAGGGGGTCAGGTCACCCCTCCACTTT; CDR3aa: CASSLEGVRSPLHF
j_gene: TRBJ2-2; v_gene: TRBV9; d_gene: TRBD2; abundance: once; CDR3nt: TGTGCCAGCAGCGTCGTAGCGGGGAACACCGGGGAGCTGTTTTTT; CDR3aa: CASSVVAGNTGELFF
j_gene: TRBJ1-1; v_gene: TRBV18; d_gene: .; abundance: .; CDR3nt: TGTGCCAGCTCACTTATTACAGGGAACACTGAAGCTTTCTTT; CDR3aa: CASSLITGNTEAFF
j_gene: TRBJ2-7; v_gene: TRBV20-1; d_gene: TRBD2; abundance: .; CDR3nt: TGCAGTGCTAGTACTAGCGGGGTCTCCTACGAGCAGTACTTC; CDR3aa: CSASTSGVSYEQYF
j_gene: TRBJ1-2; v_gene: TRBV28; d_gene: .; abundance: .; CDR3nt: TGTGCCAGCAGTTTAGCGACAGTCAACTATGGCTACACCTTC; CDR3aa: CASSLATVNYGYTF
j_gene: TRBJ2-1; v_gene: TRBV28; d_gene: TRBD2; abundance: .; CDR3nt: TGTGCCAGCGAATACGGACTAGCGTTGAATGAGCAGTTCTTC; CDR3aa: CASEYGLALNEQFF
j_gene: TRBJ2-1; v_gene: TRBV19; d_gene: .; abundance: .; CDR3nt: TGTGCCAGTGGTTCCGAACCGGGACTTACCAAGGGGGAGCAGTTCTTC; CDR3aa: CASGSEPGLTKGEQFF
j_gene: TRBJ2-6; v_gene: TRBV24-1; d_gene: .; abundance: .; CDR3nt: TGTGCCACCAGTGGAGTCGGGGGGGCCAACGTCCTGACTTTC; CDR3aa: CATSGVGGANVLTF
j_gene: TRBJ1-1; v_gene: TRBV9; d_gene: .; abundance: .; CDR3nt: TGTGCCAGCAGCGTAGTAGGAGAGGGGAACACTGAAGCTTTCTTT; CDR3aa: CASSVVGEGNTEAFF
j_gene: TRBJ1-2; v_gene: TRBV15; d_gene: .; abundance: .; CDR3nt: TGTGCCACCAGCAGAGATATGGGGGGACTTCGGTTCTCGGGCTACACCTTC; CDR3aa: CATSRDMGGLRFSGYTF
j_gene: TRBJ2-1; v_gene: TRBV12-5; d_gene: TRBD2; abundance: once; CDR3nt: TGTGCTAGTGGTTTTCTAATTTCCGGGACTAGCGGACGTAAGGGTGTAGATGAGCAGTTCTTC; CDR3aa: CASGFLISGTSGRKGVDEQFF
j_gene: TRBJ1-1; v_gene: TRBV7-2; d_gene: .; abundance: .; CDR3nt: TGTGCCAGCAGCTTAGCACGTCTTGATGCAGGGGACGCTTTCTTT; CDR3aa: CASSLARLDAGDAFF
j_gene: TRBJ2-7; v_gene: TRBV28; d_gene: TRBD2; abundance: .; CDR3nt: TGTGCCAGCAGTGGGACTAGCGGGCTTTACGAGCAGTACTTC; CDR3aa: CASSGTSGLYEQYF
j_gene: TRBJ1-2; v_gene: TRBV4-1; d_gene: .; abundance: .; CDR3nt: TGCGCCAGCAGCCAAGAGGGGCAGACAGGCTATGGCTACACCTTC; CDR3aa: CASSQEGQTGYGYTF
j_gene: TRBJ2-5; v_gene: TRBV5-1; d_gene: TRBD2; abundance: .; CDR3nt: TGCGCCAGCAGCATGACTAGCGGGTCTCAAGAGACCCAGTACTTC; CDR3aa: CASSMTSGSQETQYF
j_gene: TRBJ2-1; v_gene: TRBV9; d_gene: TRBD2; abundance: .; CDR3nt: TGTGCCAGCAGCGCCCATATAGCGGGGGGCGGTGGTGAGCAGTTCTTC; CDR3aa: CASSAHIAGGGGEQFF
j_gene: TRBJ1-2; v_gene: TRBV19; d_gene: TRBD1; abundance: .; CDR3nt: TGTGCCAGTAGTCCGGGACAGGGGGGCTATGGCTACACCTTC; CDR3aa: CASSPGQGGYGYTF
j_gene: TRBJ2-1; v_gene: TRBV18; d_gene: TRBD2; abundance: once; CDR3nt: TGTGCCAGCTCACCACCGAAGAGGCTAGCGGAGCGCAATGAGCAGTTCTTC; CDR3aa: CASSPPKRLAERNEQFF
j_gene: TRBJ1-6; v_gene: TRBV12-3/TRBV12-4; d_gene: TRBD1; abundance: .; CDR3nt: TGTGCCACCAACTTACGAAAGACAGGGACCCTCCACTTT; CDR3aa: CATNLRKTGTLHF
j_gene: TRBJ1-1; v_gene: TRBV28; d_gene: TRBD1; abundance: .; CDR3nt: TGTGCCAGCAGGAGAGGGACAGCCAACACTGAAGCTTTCTTT; CDR3aa: CASRRGTANTEAFF
j_gene: TRBJ2-1; v_gene: TRBV7-2; d_gene: TRBD2; abundance: .; CDR3nt: TGTGCCAGCAGCTGGACTAGCGACAATGAGCAGTTCTTC; CDR3aa: CASSWTSDNEQFF
j_gene: TRBJ2-7; v_gene: TRBV30; d_gene: .; abundance: .; CDR3nt: TGTGCCTGGAACAGGGAGAACTACGAGCAGTACTTC; CDR3aa: CAWNRENYEQYF
j_gene: TRBJ2-7; v_gene: TRBV7-9; d_gene: .; abundance: .; CDR3nt: TGTGCCAGCAGCGCAAGGGACTCCCCATACGAGCAGTACTTC; CDR3aa: CASSARDSPYEQYF
j_gene: TRBJ2-3; v_gene: TRBV2; d_gene: .; abundance: .; CDR3nt: TGTGCCAGCTGTTTGGGAGAAGGAGATACGCAGTATTTT; CDR3aa: CASCLGEGDTQYF
j_gene: TRBJ1-1; v_gene: TRBV10-3; d_gene: TRBD1; abundance: .; CDR3nt: TGTGCCATCAGTATTCAGGACAGGGCAAACACTGAAGCTTTCTTT; CDR3aa: CAISIQDRANTEAFF
j_gene: TRBJ2-7; v_gene: TRBV6-5; d_gene: TRBD1; abundance: .; CDR3nt: TGTGCCAGCAGCAGGGACAGGGGGCACGAGCAGTACTTC; CDR3aa: CASSRDRGHEQYF
j_gene: TRBJ1-3; v_gene: TRBV18; d_gene: .; abundance: .; CDR3nt: TGTGCCAGCTCACCACTATTGACGGGTAGCGCTGGAAACACCATATATTTT; CDR3aa: CASSPLLTGSAGNTIYF
j_gene: TRBJ1-6; v_gene: TRBV19; d_gene: .; abundance: .; CDR3nt: TGTGCCAGTAATAACAGAGGGAGCAATTCACCCCTCCACTTT; CDR3aa: CASNNRGSNSPLHF
j_gene: TRBJ2-1; v_gene: TRBV4-3; d_gene: .; abundance: .; CDR3nt: TGCGCCAGCAGCCAAGACCCCTCGGGAATTTACAATGAGCAGTTCTTC; CDR3aa: CASSQDPSGIYNEQFF
j_gene: TRBJ2-3; v_gene: TRBV5-4; d_gene: .; abundance: once; CDR3nt: TGTGCCAGCAGCTTGAGTCAGGATACGCAGTATTTT; CDR3aa: CASSLSQDTQYF
j_gene: TRBJ2-1; v_gene: TRBV19; d_gene: TRBD2; abundance: once; CDR3nt: TGTGCCAGTAGTGAAGCGGGGATGCGCAATGAGCAGTTCTTC; CDR3aa: CASSEAGMRNEQFF
j_gene: TRBJ2-7; v_gene: TRBV6-5; d_gene: TRBD1; abundance: .; CDR3nt: TGTGCCAGCAGTTTCAGACAGGGGGAATATTACGAGCAGTACTTC; CDR3aa: CASSFRQGEYYEQYF
j_gene: TRBJ1-4; v_gene: TRBV12-3/TRBV12-4; d_gene: TRBD1; abundance: .; CDR3nt: TGTGCCAGCAGTTTAACAAGGACAGGGGTTTTTTTT; CDR3aa: CASSLTRTGVFF
j_gene: TRBJ1-2; v_gene: TRBV19; d_gene: .; abundance: .; CDR3nt: TGTGCCAGTAGGTTTAGTTGGAGGGAAAAAAACTATGGCTACACCTTC; CDR3aa: CASRFSWREKNYGYTF
j_gene: TRBJ2-1; v_gene: TRBV11-1; d_gene: TRBD2; abundance: .; CDR3nt: TGTGCCAGCAGCTTACTCTGGGTTAGCGGGGTCAATGAGCAGTTCTTC; CDR3aa: CASSLLWVSGVNEQFF
j_gene: TRBJ2-3; v_gene: TRBV18; d_gene: TRBD2; abundance: once; CDR3nt: TGTGCCAGCTCACCAGAACTAGCGGGGACAGATACGCAGTATTTT; CDR3aa: CASSPELAGTDTQYF
j_gene: TRBJ1-1; v_gene: TRBV6-5; d_gene: TRBD1; abundance: .; CDR3nt: TGTGCCAGCAGTAGACAGGGAGTGGGAGCTGAAGCTTTCTTT; CDR3aa: CASSRQGVGAEAFF
j_gene: TRBJ1-4; v_gene: TRBV5-5; d_gene: TRBD1; abundance: .; CDR3nt: TGTGCCAGCAGCTTGAAGACAGGGGGACCCACTAATGAAAAACTGTTTTTT; CDR3aa: CASSLKTGGPTNEKLFF
j_gene: TRBJ1-6; v_gene: TRBV19; d_gene: .; abundance: .; CDR3nt: TGTGCCAGTAGTAGTTCCGGGGTTGGTAATTCACCCCTCCACTTT; CDR3aa: CASSSSGVGNSPLHF
j_gene: TRBJ2-1; v_gene: TRBV5-1; d_gene: TRBD2; abundance: .; CDR3nt: TGCGCCAGCAGCCTTGAGGGGCTAGCGGGAGGAGGCAATGAGCAGTTCTTC; CDR3aa: CASSLEGLAGGGNEQFF
j_gene: TRBJ1-1; v_gene: TRBV5-1; d_gene: .; abundance: once; CDR3nt: TGCGCCAGCAGCTTGGGCCCCGAGGGGGACACTGAAGCTTTCTTT; CDR3aa: CASSLGPEGDTEAFF